This is a list of T cell receptor beta chains from one sample in a study of lymphopenia after photon versus proton radiotherapy. Method: immunoSEQ multiplex PCR; TCRdb's copy keeps in-frame clones and lacks some. In the table there are about 160,000 clones, approximately 86% of which are singletons. The input for sequencing was peripheral blood, taken from a patient treated with photon-based radiotherapy. These receptors were obtained from a man in his fifties or sixties with gastric cancer. The CDR3 runs from the conserved cysteine through the conserved F or W. The D gene is left open where the match is weak. Some rows have no size entry. The others give once, few or many, or a class for an expanded clone.

TGTGCCAGCTCACAGGGACAGGGGGCAGAGCAGTACTTC CASSQGQGAEQYF once TRBJ2-7 TRBV18 13 TRBD1
TGTGCCAGTAGTCCGGGGGGACTAGCGGGGGTCCAAGAGACCCAGTACTTC CASSPGGLAGVQETQYF - TRBJ2-5 TRBV19 17 TRBD2
TGTGCCAGCAGCTTAGTCGCAGGGGTGAACACTGAAGCTTTCTTT CASSLVAGVNTEAFF - TRBJ1-1 TRBV7-2 15 -
TGTGCCAGCAGCCCCGACGGTATCTATGGCTACACCTTC CASSPDGIYGYTF - TRBJ1-2 TRBV6-5 13 -
TGCAGCGGGGGTGAGGGCAATCAGCCCCAGCATTTT CSGGEGNQPQHF - TRBJ1-5 TRBV29-1 12 -
TGTGCCAGCAGCTTTGTCAAGTCGGTAAACATTCAGTACTTC CASSFVKSVNIQYF - TRBJ2-4 TRBV5-5 14 -
TGTGCCAGCAGCTTAGAGGGGGTCAACACTGAAGCTTTCTTT CASSLEGVNTEAFF - TRBJ1-1 TRBV7-6 14 -
TGTGCCAGCAGCTCCCGGGAAGAGGGGACCTACAATGAGCAGTTCTTC CASSSREEGTYNEQFF - TRBJ2-1 TRBV7-9 16 -
TGCGCCAGCACCTGCCCGGGTTCACTGTTCTGCAATCAGCCCCAGCATTTT CASTCPGSLFCNQPQHF - TRBJ1-5 TRBV23-1 17 -
TGTGCCAGCAGTTTGGGGGTTTCCCCGTCCGGCTACACCTTC CASSLGVSPSGYTF - TRBJ1-2 TRBV28 14 -
TGTGCCAGCATTAAGGACACCGGGGAGCTGTTTTTT CASIKDTGELFF - TRBJ2-2 TRBV6-5 12 -
TGTGCCAGTAGTGAGAGGACAGGGGGGAACTATGGCTACACCTTC CASSERTGGNYGYTF - TRBJ1-2 TRBV19 15 TRBD1
TGTGCCAGCAGCTTACCCTCGACAGGGGGCGAAAACGGCTATGGCTACACCTTC CASSLPSTGGENGYGYTF once TRBJ1-2 TRBV7-9 18 TRBD1
TGTGCCAGCAGCTTAGGGGACAGTCCCCAGCATTTT CASSLGDSPQHF - TRBJ1-5 TRBV13 12 -
TGCGCCAGCAGCCAACGACAGGGAATTGGCTACACCTTC CASSQRQGIGYTF - TRBJ1-2 TRBV4-3 13 TRBD1
TGTGCCAGCAGCCCCTTGGGGGGAACCGGGGAGCTGTTTTTT CASSPLGGTGELFF - TRBJ2-2 TRBV25-1 14 -
TGTGCCACCAGCAGAGATACTGGAGTGGACCGTCAGTACTTC CATSRDTGVDRQYF - TRBJ2-5 TRBV15 14 -
TGTGCCTGGAGAGGCTACAGGGGCGGGGAGCTGTTTTTT CAWRGYRGGELFF few TRBJ2-2 TRBV30 13 TRBD1
TGTGCCAGCAGTCGAACCATTGGCTTGCAGCAGTTCTTC CASSRTIGLQQFF - TRBJ2-1 TRBV6-5 13 -
TGTGCCAGCAGCCCAGCAGGGCAAACCTACAATGAGCAGTTCTTC CASSPAGQTYNEQFF - TRBJ2-1 TRBV14 15 -
TGTGCCAGCAGCTGGGACAGGGGTCGTGAAAAACTGTTTTTT CASSWDRGREKLFF - TRBJ1-4 TRBV4-2 14 TRBD1
TGTGCCAGCAGCCTCCGTGGGGGGGAACAAGAGCAGTACTTC CASSLRGGEQEQYF - TRBJ2-7 TRBV7-2 14 TRBD2
TGCAGCGTTTTCTCGACTAGCGACTACAATGAGCAGTTCTTC CSVFSTSDYNEQFF - TRBJ2-1 TRBV29-1 14 TRBD2
TGTGCCAGCAGTTTAGGGGAACTGAACACTGAAGCTTTCTTT CASSLGELNTEAFF - TRBJ1-1 TRBV28 14 -
TGTGCCAGCAGCTTAAACTTGAATCAGCCCCAGCATTTT CASSLNLNQPQHF - TRBJ1-5 TRBV7-8 13 -
TGTGCCAGTAGGCGGGGGGGCTCCTACAATGAGCAGTTCTTC CASRRGGSYNEQFF - TRBJ2-1 TRBV19 14 TRBD2
TGTGCCAGCAGCTGGCAGGGCTCGTTCACCGGGGAGCTGTTTTTT CASSWQGSFTGELFF - TRBJ2-2 TRBV9 15 -
TGTGCCAGTAGTATAGCCCTGGGGGGCGATTCGTACAATGAGCAGTTCTTC CASSIALGGDSYNEQFF - TRBJ2-1 TRBV19 17 -
TGCGCCAGCGGTGACGGAAAGGTGACCCAGTACTTC CASGDGKVTQYF - TRBJ2-5 TRBV5-1 12 -
TGTGCCAGCAGCCCAGACTTCTATGGCTACACCTTC CASSPDFYGYTF - TRBJ1-2 TRBV7-9 12 -
TGTGCCAGCAGCCCAGGTGGGACTAACTATGGCTACACCTTC CASSPGGTNYGYTF - TRBJ1-2 TRBV6-4 14 -
TGTGCCAGCAGCCGAGGGACGAACACTGAAGCTTTCTTT CASSRGTNTEAFF - TRBJ1-1 TRBV7-9 13 -
TGTGCCAGCAGCGACCTTCATGAGCAGTTCTTC CASSDLHEQFF once TRBJ2-1 TRBV7-2 11 -
TGTGCCAGCAGTCCGGGACTACTGAACACCGGGGAGCTGTTTTTT CASSPGLLNTGELFF - TRBJ2-2 TRBV6-5 15 TRBD2
TGTGCCAGCAGCTTAGAACTAGGGACCGGGGAGCTGTTTTTT CASSLELGTGELFF - TRBJ2-2 TRBV7-2 14 -
TGTGCCAGCAGCCGCACTAGCGGGAGCGGGGAGCAGTACTTC CASSRTSGSGEQYF - TRBJ2-7 TRBV5-6 14 TRBD2
TGTGCCAGCAGCTTGGGGCAGGGCATCTACAATGAGCAGTTCTTC CASSLGQGIYNEQFF - TRBJ2-1 TRBV5-4 15 -
TGTGCCAGCAATGGAGACAATCAGCCCCAGCATTTT CASNGDNQPQHF many TRBJ1-5 TRBV2 12 -
TGCGCCAGCAGAGATATGGGACAAGAAGCTTTCTTT CASRDMGQEAFF - TRBJ1-1 TRBV10-2 12 -
TGTGCCAGCAGCGCCTACACGACAGGCGGTTATGGCTACACCTTC CASSAYTTGGYGYTF - TRBJ1-2 TRBV9 15 -